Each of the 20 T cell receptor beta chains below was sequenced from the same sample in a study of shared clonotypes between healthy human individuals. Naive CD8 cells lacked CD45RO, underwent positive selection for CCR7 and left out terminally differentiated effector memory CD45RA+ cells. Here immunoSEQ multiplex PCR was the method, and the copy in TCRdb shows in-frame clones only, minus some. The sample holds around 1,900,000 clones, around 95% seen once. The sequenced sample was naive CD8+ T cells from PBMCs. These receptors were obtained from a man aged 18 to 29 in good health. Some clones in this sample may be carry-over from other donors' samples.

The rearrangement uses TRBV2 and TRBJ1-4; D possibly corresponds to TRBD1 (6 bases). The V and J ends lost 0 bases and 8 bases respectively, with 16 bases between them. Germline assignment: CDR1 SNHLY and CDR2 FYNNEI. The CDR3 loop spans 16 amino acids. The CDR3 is CASSEALMGGWEKLFF. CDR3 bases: TGTGCCAGCAGTGAAGCGCTTATGGGGGGCTGGGAAAAACTGTTTTTT.

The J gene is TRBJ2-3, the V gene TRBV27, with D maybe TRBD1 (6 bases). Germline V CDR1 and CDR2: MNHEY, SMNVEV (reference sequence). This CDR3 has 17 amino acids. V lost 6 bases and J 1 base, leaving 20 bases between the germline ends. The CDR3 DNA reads TGTGCCAGCAGCCGACGGGACATACAAATGGGCACAGATACGCAGTATTTT. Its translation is CASSRRDIQMGTDTQYF.

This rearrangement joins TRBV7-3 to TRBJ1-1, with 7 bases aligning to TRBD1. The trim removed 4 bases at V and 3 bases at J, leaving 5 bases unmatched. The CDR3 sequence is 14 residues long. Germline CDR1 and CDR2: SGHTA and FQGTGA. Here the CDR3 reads CASSSDRDDTEAFF. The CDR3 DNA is TGTGCCAGCAGCTCCGACAGGGACGACACTGAAGCTTTCTTT.

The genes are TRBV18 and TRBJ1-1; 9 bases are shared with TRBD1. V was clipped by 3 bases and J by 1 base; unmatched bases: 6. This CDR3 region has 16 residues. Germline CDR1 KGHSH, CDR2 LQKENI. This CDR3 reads CASSPGDRARNTEAFF. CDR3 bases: TGTGCCAGCTCACCCGGGGACAGGGCTCGGAACACTGAAGCTTTCTTT.

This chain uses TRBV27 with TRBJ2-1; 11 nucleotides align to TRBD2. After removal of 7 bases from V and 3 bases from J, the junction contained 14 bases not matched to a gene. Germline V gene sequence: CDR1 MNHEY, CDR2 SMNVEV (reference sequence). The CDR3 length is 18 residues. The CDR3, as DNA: TGTGCCAGCAACACCCGGGACAGTCTAGCGGGGGGCTACAATGAGCAGTTCTTC. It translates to CASNTRDSLAGGYNEQFF.

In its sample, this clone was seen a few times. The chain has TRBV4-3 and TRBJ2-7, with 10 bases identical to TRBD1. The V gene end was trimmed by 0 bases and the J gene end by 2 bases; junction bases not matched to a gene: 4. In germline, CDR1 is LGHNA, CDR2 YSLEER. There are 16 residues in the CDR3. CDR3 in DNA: TGCGCCAGCAGCCAAGATTGGACAGGGGGGACCTACGAGCAGTACTTC. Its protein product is CASSQDWTGGTYEQYF.

The CDR3 DNA reads TGTGCCAGCAGCCTCCGTCAGACAGGCTTATACGAGCAGTACTTC. Its translation is CASSLRQTGLYEQYF. The chain is built from TRBV7-8 and TRBJ2-7; maybe TRBD1 (6 bases). The germline V gene encodes CDR1 SGHVS and CDR2 FQNEAQ. V was shortened by 5 bases and J by 4 bases, with 18 bases between the two germline ends. CDR3 length: 15 amino acids.

The CDR3 DNA is TGTGCCAGTAGTATGGAGACAGGGACCTATGGCTACACCTTC. This gives the protein CASSMETGTYGYTF. The gene calls are TRBV19 and TRBJ1-2, with TRBD1 matching over 7 bases. The V gene's germline CDR1 is LNHDA and CDR2 SQIVND (reference sequence). The V segment lost 3 bases and the J segment 4 bases; nucleotides outside the gene matches: 5. The CDR3 totals 14 residues.

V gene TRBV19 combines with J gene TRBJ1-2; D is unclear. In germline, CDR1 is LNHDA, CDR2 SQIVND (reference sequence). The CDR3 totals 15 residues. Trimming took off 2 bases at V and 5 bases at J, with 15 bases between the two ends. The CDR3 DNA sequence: TGTGCCAGTAGTATACGCGGCAGGACCTCATATGGCTACACCTTC. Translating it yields CASSIRGRTSYGYTF.

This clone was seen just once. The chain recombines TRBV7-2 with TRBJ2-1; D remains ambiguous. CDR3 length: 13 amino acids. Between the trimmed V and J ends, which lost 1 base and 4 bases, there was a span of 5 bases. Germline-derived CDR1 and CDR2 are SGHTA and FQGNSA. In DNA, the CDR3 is TGTGCCAGCAGCTTAGAAGTATACAATGAGCAGTTCTTC. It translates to CASSLEVYNEQFF.

CDR3: CASSLVGNTGELFF. The CDR3 DNA reads TGTGCCAGCAGCTTGGTAGGAAACACCGGGGAGCTGTTTTTT. The chain links TRBV5-6 to TRBJ2-2; D gene ambiguous. Germline V CDR1 and CDR2: SGHDT, YYEEEE. CDR3 length: 14 amino acids. Trimming removed 0 bases at V and 2 bases at J, with 5 bases between. The entire variable domain, with the rest obtained from reference TRBV5-6 and TRBJ2-2, is as follows: DAGVTQSPTHLIKTRGQQVTLRCSPKSGHDTVSWYQQALGQGPQFIFQYYEEEERQRGNFPDRFSGHQFPNYSSELNVNALLLGDSALYLCASSLVGNTGELFFGEGSRLTVL.

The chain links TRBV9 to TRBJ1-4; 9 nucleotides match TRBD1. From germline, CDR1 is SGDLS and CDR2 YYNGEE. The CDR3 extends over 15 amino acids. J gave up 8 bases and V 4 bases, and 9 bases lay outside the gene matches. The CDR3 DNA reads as TGTGCCAGCAGCATATACGGGACAGGGACCGAAAAACTGTTTTTT. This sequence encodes CASSIYGTGTEKLFF.

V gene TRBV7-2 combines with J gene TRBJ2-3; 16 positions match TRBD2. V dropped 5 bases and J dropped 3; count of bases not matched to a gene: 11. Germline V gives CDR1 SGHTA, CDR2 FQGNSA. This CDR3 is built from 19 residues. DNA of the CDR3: TGTGCCAGCAGCATGGGACTAGCGGGAGGGCAAACGCGGACAGATACGCAGTATTTT. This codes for CASSMGLAGGQTRTDTQYF.

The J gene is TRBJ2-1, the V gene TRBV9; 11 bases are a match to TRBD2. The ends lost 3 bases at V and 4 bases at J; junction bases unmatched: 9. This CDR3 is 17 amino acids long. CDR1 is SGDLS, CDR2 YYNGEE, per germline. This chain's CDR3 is CASSGTTSGSLYNEQFF. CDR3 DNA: TGTGCCAGCAGCGGTACCACTAGCGGGAGTTTGTACAATGAGCAGTTCTTC.

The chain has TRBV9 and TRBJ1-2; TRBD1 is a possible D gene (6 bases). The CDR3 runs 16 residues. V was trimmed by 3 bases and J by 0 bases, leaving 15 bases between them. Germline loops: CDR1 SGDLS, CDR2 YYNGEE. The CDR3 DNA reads TGTGCCAGCAGCGCGGCCCCGGACAGAACTAACTATGGCTACACCTTC. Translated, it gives CASSAAPDRTNYGYTF.

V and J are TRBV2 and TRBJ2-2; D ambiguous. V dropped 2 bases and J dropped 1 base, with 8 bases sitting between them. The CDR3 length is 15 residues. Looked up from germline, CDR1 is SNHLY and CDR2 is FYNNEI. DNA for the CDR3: TGTGCCAGCAGTGAAATGTGGAAGAACACCGGGGAGCTGTTTTTT. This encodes CASSEMWKNTGELFF. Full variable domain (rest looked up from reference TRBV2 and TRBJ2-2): EPEVTQTPSHQVTQMGQEVILRCVPISNHLYFYWYRQILGQKVEFLVSFYNNEISEKSEIFDDQFSVERPDGSNFTLKIRSTKLEDSAMYFCASSEMWKNTGELFFGEGSRLTVL.

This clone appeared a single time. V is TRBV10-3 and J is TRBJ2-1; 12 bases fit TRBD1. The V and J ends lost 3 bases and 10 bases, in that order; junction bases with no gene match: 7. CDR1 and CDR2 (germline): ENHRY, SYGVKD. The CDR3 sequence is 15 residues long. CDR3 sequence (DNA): TGTGCCATCAGTGACGGGGACAGGGGGCCCCAAGAGCAGTTCTTC. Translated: CAISDGDRGPQEQFF.

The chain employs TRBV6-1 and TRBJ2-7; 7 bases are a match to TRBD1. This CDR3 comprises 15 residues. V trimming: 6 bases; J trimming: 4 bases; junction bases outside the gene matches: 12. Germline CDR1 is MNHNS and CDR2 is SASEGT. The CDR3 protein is CASSQGYRGFYEQYF. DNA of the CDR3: TGTGCCAGCAGCCAGGGATACAGGGGTTTTTACGAGCAGTACTTC.

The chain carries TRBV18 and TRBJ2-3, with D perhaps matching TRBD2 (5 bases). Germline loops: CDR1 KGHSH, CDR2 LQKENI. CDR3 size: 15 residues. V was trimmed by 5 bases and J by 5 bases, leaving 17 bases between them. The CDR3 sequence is CASSSLAGVRDTQYF. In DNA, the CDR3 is TGTGCCAGCTCAAGCCTAGCTGGCGTACGAGATACGCAGTATTTT. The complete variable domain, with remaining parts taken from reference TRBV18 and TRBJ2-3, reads NAGVMQNPRHLVRRRGQEARLRCSPMKGHSHVYWYRQLPEEGLKFMVYLQKENIIDESGMPKERFSAEFPKEGPSILRIQQVVRGDSAAYFCASSSLAGVRDTQYFGPGTRLTVL.

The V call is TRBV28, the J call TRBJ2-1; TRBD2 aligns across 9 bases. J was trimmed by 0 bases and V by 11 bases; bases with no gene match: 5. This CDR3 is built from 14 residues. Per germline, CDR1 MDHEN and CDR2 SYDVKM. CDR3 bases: TGTGCCGTCAGCGGGAGGAGCTCCTACAATGAGCAGTTCTTC. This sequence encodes CAVSGRSSYNEQFF.